The 18 T cell receptor beta chains below were found in one sample sequenced in a study of OX40 agonist ivuxolimab in advanced cancers. Profiling relied on immunoSEQ multiplex PCR, and the TCRdb table lists in-frame clones only, not all of them. The table has roughly 89,000 clones, 86% seen once. The material was CD4+ or CD8+ T cells sorted from blood, obtained in a trial of the OX40 agonist ivuxolimab. The receptors shown here come from an adult with an advanced solid tumor such as melanoma, head and neck, liver or kidney cancer.

On this clone: The sample has other DNA sequences that encode this CDR3 too. CDR3 DNA sequence: TGTGCCAGCTCACCACCTAGCTCCTACGAGCAGTACTTC. Translation: CASSPPSSYEQYF. The chain employs TRBV18 and TRBJ2-7; D not certain. CDR1 KGHSH and CDR2 LQKENI come from the germline V gene. Trimming left V 0 bases short and J 0 bases short, with 3 bases between. The CDR3 length is 13 residues.

The CDR3: CASSQLAGRTDTQYF. The CDR3 nucleotides are TGTGCCAGCAGTCAACTAGCGGGGAGAACAGATACGCAGTATTTT. J is TRBJ2-3 and V is TRBV5-6; 10 bases agree with TRBD2. The CDR3 has 15 amino acids. V shed 5 bases and J 3 bases; nucleotides not matched to a gene: 6. CDR1 is SGHDT, CDR2 YYEEEE, per germline.

This clone was seen only once. This chain links TRBV29-1 with TRBJ1-2, with 10 bases matching TRBD1. Looked up from germline, CDR1 is SQVTM and CDR2 is ANQGSEA. The CDR3 runs 15 residues. V was clipped by 7 bases and J by 8 bases; unmatched bases: 16. CDR3 DNA sequence: TGCAGCGCAACGGATCAGGGGACAGGGGACAGCGGCTACACCTTC. The encoded protein is CSATDQGTGDSGYTF.

The chain employs TRBV6-5 and TRBJ2-1; TRBD1 is a possible D gene (6 bases). Trimming stripped 6 bases from V and 0 bases from J, with 12 bases between. The CDR3 is 15 amino acids. Germline V gene lookup returns CDR1 MNHEY and CDR2 SVGAGI. CDR3 nucleotide sequence: TGTGCCAGCAGAGGACAGACTGGCTCCTACAATGAGCAGTTCTTC. This codes for CASRGQTGSYNEQFF.

The V and J genes are TRBV5-1 and TRBJ2-1, with 9 bases matching TRBD2. With 0 bases clipped from V and 2 bases from J, the junction kept 3 bases outside the gene matches. Germline V CDR1 and CDR2: SGHRS, YFSETQ. This CDR3 spans 16 amino acids. CDR3 in amino acids: CASSLGLADPYNEQFF. Here the CDR3 DNA reads TGCGCCAGCAGCTTGGGACTAGCGGATCCCTACAATGAGCAGTTCTTC.

This chain uses TRBV11-1 with TRBJ1-1; TRBD1 agrees at 7 bases. Losses at the gene ends were 5 bases for V and 1 base for J; bases not matched to a gene: 7. CDR1 and CDR2 (germline): SGHAT, FQDESV (reference sequence). This CDR3 has 15 amino acids. CDR3 sequence: CASSPRQGQNTEAFF. CDR3 DNA: TGTGCCAGCAGCCCCAGACAGGGACAGAACACTGAAGCTTTCTTT.

This clone was recorded once. The rearrangement joins TRBV27 to TRBJ1-6; TRBD1 matches 8 bases. CDR1 and CDR2 (germline): MNHEY, SMNVEV (reference sequence). The CDR3 consists of 16 residues. With V trimmed by 0 bases and J by 10 bases, 8 bases remained unmatched. The CDR3 DNA sequence: TGTGCCAGCAGTTTATCGCCCGGGACAGGTGGATCACCCCTCCACTTT. This gives the protein CASSLSPGTGGSPLHF.

The CDR3 nucleotides are TGTGCCTCCAACGGTATCGCTGGGGGCTTTCAGCCCCAGCATTTT. Encoded protein: CASNGIAGGFQPQHF. The V call is TRBV2, the J call TRBJ1-5; a weak D match, TRBD1 (6 bases). Germline lookup yields CDR1 SNHLY and CDR2 FYNNEI. V was pared by 11 bases and J by 6 bases, with 23 bases between. The CDR3 has 15 amino acids.

The rearrangement joins TRBV4-1 to TRBJ1-1; D is unclear. V lost 1 base and J 4 bases, leaving 10 bases between the germline ends. In germline, CDR1 is MGHRA, CDR2 YSYEKL. The CDR3 spans 14 residues. DNA for the CDR3: TGCGCCAGCAGCCAAGGACCGTCGGGCACTGAAGCTTTCTTT. It specifies CASSQGPSGTEAFF.

Of note for this clone: This may stem from a read error, because a much larger clone lies one nucleotide away. The chain employs TRBV14 and TRBJ2-5; D remains ambiguous. Trimming shortened V by 5 bases and J by 5 bases, and 6 bases separated the two germline ends. The CDR3 length is 11 residues. CDR1 SGHDN and CDR2 FVKESK come from the germline V gene. The CDR3 loop reads CASSYGETQYF. Here the CDR3 DNA reads TGTGCCAGCAGCTACGGGGAGACCCAGTACTTC.

The chain has TRBV7-9 and TRBJ2-7; D uncertain. The V end lost 5 bases, the J end lost 2 bases, and 4 bases lay between the germline ends. CDR3 length equals 11 residues. Germline assignment: CDR1 SEHNR and CDR2 FQNEAQ (reference sequence). CDR3 sequence: CASSATYEQYF. The CDR3 DNA reads as TGTGCCAGCAGCGCAACCTACGAGCAGTACTTC.

This chain links TRBV6-5 with TRBJ2-1; TRBD2 might be the D (7 bases). V was trimmed by 3 bases and J by 9 bases, leaving 18 bases between them. CDR3 length equals 15 residues. CDR1 is MNHEY, CDR2 SVGAGI, per germline. CDR3 in amino acids: CASSYGGGSRVEQFF. The CDR3 DNA sequence: TGTGCCAGCAGTTATGGGGGCGGGAGTAGGGTTGAGCAGTTCTTC.

The chain uses TRBV9 and TRBJ2-3; 8 positions match TRBD1. V lost 3 bases and J lost 2; bases outside the gene matches: 11. This CDR3 has 17 amino acids. Germline-derived CDR1 and CDR2 are SGDLS and YYNGEE. The CDR3 loop is CASSGLAGGSPTDTQYF. In DNA form, the CDR3 reads TGTGCCAGCAGCGGATTGGCAGGGGGCTCCCCCACAGATACGCAGTATTTT.

The V and J genes are TRBV5-1 and TRBJ2-5; 7 nucleotides match TRBD2. CDR3 length equals 14 residues. V lost 4 bases, J lost 4 bases, and 7 bases stayed unmatched. The germline gives CDR1 SGHRS, CDR2 YFSETQ. CDR3 nucleotides: TGCGCCAGCAGCCCCTTGGGGGGGGGAGAGACCCAGTACTTC. This sequence encodes CASSPLGGGETQYF.

This clone was found a few times. V gene TRBV4-1 combines with J gene TRBJ2-5; TRBD2 matches 7 bases. This CDR3 spans 13 amino acids. Germline loops: CDR1 MGHRA, CDR2 YSYEKL. V shed 2 bases, J shed 5 bases, and the junction held 2 bases outside the gene matches. The CDR3 region is CASSQWEGETQYF. In nucleotides, the CDR3 is TGCGCCAGCAGCCAATGGGAGGGGGAGACCCAGTACTTC.

The V and J genes are TRBV9 and TRBJ2-1, with TRBD2 matching over 9 bases. Germline V lookup: CDR1 SGDLS, CDR2 YYNGEE. V shed 0 bases and J 2 bases; nucleotides not matched to a gene: 6. The CDR3 sequence is 17 residues long. The CDR3 spells CASSVDGGGGAYNEQFF. As DNA, the CDR3 is TGTGCCAGCAGCGTAGACGGTGGCGGGGGGGCCTACAATGAGCAGTTCTTC. Combining the CDR3 with reference TRBV9 and TRBJ2-1 gives the whole variable domain DSGVTQTPKHLITATGQRVTLRCSPRSGDLSVYWYQQSLDQGLQFLIQYYNGEERAKGNILERFSAQQFPDLHSELNLSSLELGDSALYFCASSVDGGGGAYNEQFFGPGTRLTVL.

CDR3: CASSPSPFKDPNNEQFF. In DNA, the CDR3 is TGTGCCAGCAGTCCATCCCCTTTTAAAGATCCGAACAATGAGCAGTTCTTC. The J gene is TRBJ2-1, the V gene TRBV7-2; D call uncertain. In germline, CDR1 is SGHTA, CDR2 FQGNSA. The CDR3 has 17 amino acids. Deletions cut 6 bases from V and 5 bases from J, with 23 bases between. The full variable domain, in which reference TRBV7-2 and TRBJ2-1 provide the parts outside the CDR3, is GAGVSQSPSNKVTEKGKDVELRCDPISGHTALYWYRQSLGQGLEFLIYFQGNSAPDKSGLPSDRFSAERTGGSVSTLTIQRTQQEDSAVYLCASSPSPFKDPNNEQFFGPGTRLTVL.

CDR3 sequence reads: CASSQGTGYTGELFF. CDR3 nucleotide sequence: TGCGCCAGCAGCCAGGGGACAGGGTATACCGGGGAGCTGTTTTTT. This rearrangement joins TRBV4-1 to TRBJ2-2; 9 nucleotides agree with TRBD1. Germline CDR1 is MGHRA and CDR2 is YSYEKL. After removal of 3 bases from V and 5 bases from J, the junction contained 4 bases not matched to a gene. This CDR3 spans 15 amino acids.